These 19 T cell receptor beta chains share one sample of origin, sequenced in a study of post-analysis software for immune sequencing data. Broader study findings: Among roughly 5 TRBV segments more frequent in patients than controls were TRBV5-6, TRBV5-1 and TRBV20-1.

Their antigens remain unidentified. Prepared TCR beta cDNA libraries contained unique molecular identifiers. TCRdb independently ran MiXCR on the PCR reads; one entry per CDR3 protein. Altogether 700,000 to 800,000 distinct CDR3 sequences are present, less than 35% being singletons, with the ten largest covering around 0.55%. The source material was blood. The receptors here all came from a girl between 5 and 17 years old with multiple sclerosis.

This clonotype was counted a few times. This chain links TRBV4-2 with TRBJ1-6; D unresolved. Germline CDR1 reads LGHNA; CDR2 reads YNFKEQ. CDR3 length: 15 amino acids. The V and J ends lost 0 bases and 10 bases respectively, with 13 bases between them. CDR3 amino acids: CASSQDVLIPSPLHF. The CDR3, as DNA: TGTGCCAGCAGCCAAGATGTCCTAATCCCCTCACCCCTCCACTTT.

For this clonotype: This clone may be a read error of a much larger clone one base away. This chain uses TRBV6-5 with TRBJ2-1; TRBD1 might be the D (5 bases). Per germline, CDR1 MNHEY and CDR2 SVGAGI. The CDR3 runs to 16 residues. Between the trimmed V and J ends, which lost 2 bases and 4 bases, there was a span of 15 bases. The CDR3 DNA sequence: TGTGCCAGCAGTTACGACCGACAGAACCTTTACAATGAGCAGTTCTTC. This codes for CASSYDRQNLYNEQFF.

CDR3 bases: TGTGCCAGCAGTTACGATAACACAGGAGCATCCCAGTACTTC. Amino acid sequence: CASSYDNTGASQYF. The V call is TRBV6-5, the J call TRBJ2-4; D possibly corresponds to TRBD1 (5 bases). The CDR3 covers 14 residues. V was pared by 2 bases and J by 13 bases, with 18 bases between. The germline CDR1 and CDR2 sequences are MNHEY and SVGAGI.

In its sample, this clonotype was seen a few times. V is TRBV12-3 or TRBV12-4 and J is TRBJ1-2; 8 nucleotides line up with TRBD1. Trimming took 6 bases from V and 4 from J; bases not matched to a gene: 10. The CDR3 is 15 residues long. The CDR3 is CASSLIPTGGYGYTF. The CDR3 DNA reads TGTGCCAGCAGCCTAATCCCAACAGGGGGCTATGGCTACACCTTC.

Notes on this clonotype: Germline is not matched at one junction end, which may reflect a read error. The chain recombines TRBV7-9 with TRBJ2-1, with a weak D call TRBD2 (6 bases). CDR3 length equals 15 residues. CDR1 is SEHNR and CDR2 is FQNEAQ in the germline V gene (reference sequence). CDR3 residues: CASSLAIGGSDEQFF. CDR3 DNA sequence: TGTGCCAGCAGCCTAGCGATTGGGGGTTCGGATGAGCAGTTCTTC.

This clonotype was found many times. This sequence joins TRBV28 and TRBJ2-5; D possibly corresponds to TRBD2 (5 bases). CDR1 and CDR2 (germline): MDHEN, SYDVKM. The CDR3 has 14 amino acids. The V end lost 6 bases, the J end lost 5 bases, and 16 bases lay between the germline ends. The CDR3 DNA sequence: TGTGCCAGCAGCCTCACGGGGAGTGTTGAGACCCAGTACTTC. Its protein is CASSLTGSVETQYF.

This clonotype came up a few times. The chain uses TRBV7-2 and TRBJ2-1; D possibly corresponds to TRBD2 (7 bases). The germline V gene has CDR1 SGHTA and CDR2 FQGNSA. V was trimmed by 5 bases and J by 5 bases, leaving 16 bases between them. This CDR3 spans 15 amino acids. The CDR3 is CASSRAGGGDNEQFF. The CDR3 DNA is TGTGCCAGCAGCCGGGCTGGGGGGGGCGACAATGAGCAGTTCTTC.

This clonotype was seen a handful of times. The chain recombines TRBV29-1 with TRBJ1-2; perhaps TRBD1 as D (5 bases). Looked up from germline, CDR1 is SQVTM and CDR2 is ANQGSEA. V shed 6 bases and J shed 11 bases, with 16 bases lying between them. The length of the CDR3 is 11 residues. CDR3 DNA: TGCAGCGTCCTCACGGGGCAGGCTTACACCTTC. Protein product: CSVLTGQAYTF.

The chain combines TRBV7-2 with TRBJ2-1; 12 positions agree with TRBD2. The CDR3 runs to 13 residues. V shed 5 bases and J 15 bases; nucleotides not matched to a gene: 8. Germline V gene sequence: CDR1 SGHTA, CDR2 FQGNSA. The CDR3 DNA reads as TGTGCCAGCAGCCCTGGACTAGCGGGGAGCCGGTTCTTC. It codes for CASSPGLAGSRFF.

For the CDR3, the DNA is TGTGCCAGCAGTAGGCTAGCGGGAGATACAATTCAGTTCTTC. Protein product: CASSRLAGDTIQFF. The V call is TRBV6-6, the J call TRBJ2-1; 10 nucleotides agree with TRBD2. Germline assignment: CDR1 MNHNY and CDR2 SVGAGI (reference sequence). The CDR3 sequence is 14 residues long. V dropped 5 bases and J dropped 13; count of bases not matched to a gene: 11.

This clonotype was detected a few times. The chain links TRBV15 to TRBJ2-3; D possibly uses TRBD1 or TRBD2 (5 bases each). V lost 3 bases and J 0 bases, leaving 10 bases between the germline ends. The CDR3 is 15 residues long. Germline CDR1 reads LNHNV; CDR2 reads YYDKDF (reference sequence). The CDR3 DNA sequence: TGTGCCACCAGCAGCGGGACCGTTAGCACAGATACGCAGTATTTT. Translating it yields CATSSGTVSTDTQYF.

Here the CDR3 reads CASRRQLNYGYTF. CDR3 in DNA: TGTGCCAGCCGTCGACAGCTTAACTATGGCTACACCTTC. The rearrangement links TRBV28 to TRBJ1-2, with a weak D call TRBD1 (5 bases). The CDR3 length is 13 residues. V dropped 8 bases and J dropped 1 base, with 11 bases sitting between them. CDR1 is MDHEN and CDR2 is SYDVKM in the germline V gene.

This clonotype was observed a few times. The chain uses TRBV7-9 and TRBJ2-7; TRBD2 is a possible D gene (5 bases). V lost 2 bases to trimming and J lost 0 bases, with 17 bases between them. The CDR3 runs to 17 residues. CDR1 is SEHNR, CDR2 FQNEAQ, per germline (reference sequence). CDR3 DNA: TGTGCCAGCAGCTTACTAGCCCGTGCCTTAAGCTCCTACGAGCAGTACTTC. Translation: CASSLLARALSSYEQYF.

This clonotype has just a few counts. The chain links TRBV4-3 to TRBJ2-1, with 9 bases that match TRBD2. The germline CDR1 and CDR2 sequences are LGHNA and YSLEER. Trimming took 0 bases from V and 4 from J; bases not matched to a gene: 10. The length of the CDR3 is 18 residues. CDR3 DNA: TGCGCCAGCAGCCAAGATGGTTCCGGACTAGCGTTATACAATGAGCAGTTCTTC. Encoded protein: CASSQDGSGLALYNEQFF.

This chain links TRBV20-1 with TRBJ2-1; D might be TRBD2 (5 bases). V gave up 3 bases and J gave up 7 bases, with 16 bases separating them. Per the germline V gene, CDR1 is DFQATT and CDR2 is SNEGSKA (reference sequence). The CDR3 spans 14 residues. DNA of the CDR3: TGCAGTGCTAGGCTCTACCGGGGTCGGAATGAGCAGTTCTTC. Protein: CSARLYRGRNEQFF.

This chain links TRBV4-3 with TRBJ2-3; maybe TRBD1 (6 bases). V was cut by 0 bases and J by 7 bases, with 14 bases left in between. This CDR3 region has 15 residues. Germline CDR1 LGHNA, CDR2 YSLEER. The CDR3 sequence is CASSQEAGVLNTQYF. CDR3 DNA: TGCGCCAGCAGCCAAGAGGCAGGGGTGCTGAATACGCAGTATTTT.

This rearrangement joins TRBV12-3 or TRBV12-4 to TRBJ2-7; 8 bases match TRBD2. There are 13 residues in the CDR3. V lost 5 bases to trimming and J lost 7 bases; unmatched junction nucleotides: 7. In DNA, the CDR3 is TGTGCCAGCAGTACGCGGGAGGCGGGGGAGCAGTACTTC. The encoded protein is CASSTREAGEQYF.

This clonotype came up once. A much larger clone is a single base away; this may be a read error. The V and J genes are TRBV7-8 and TRBJ2-1; D perhaps matches TRBD2 (6 bases). The J call could be wrong; TRBJ2-7 is a better fit for the DNA end. Germline-derived CDR1 and CDR2 are SGHVS and FQNEAQ. The CDR3 spans 17 residues. DNA for the CDR3: TGTGCCAGCAGCTCCCCGGGACTTCCCAGCTCCTACAATGAGCAGTACTTC. It yields the protein CASSSPGLPSSYNEQYF.

This clonotype came up a few times. The chain is built from TRBV7-2 and TRBJ2-3; D not certain. Germline V CDR1 and CDR2: SGHTA, FQGNSA. The length of the CDR3 is 15 residues. V was cut by 4 bases and J by 1 base, with 12 bases left in between. As DNA, the CDR3 is TGTGCCAGCAGCTCCCGGTCAGTGGGCACAGATACGCAGTATTTT. This gives the protein CASSSRSVGTDTQYF.